This TCR beta chain was sequenced during a study of T cell changes during pregnancy in multiple sclerosis. Germline CDR1 and CDR2: DFQATT and SNEGSKA (reference sequence). Trimming at V came to 6 bases and at J to 5 bases, leaving 2 bases not matched to a gene. The CDR3 extends over 11 amino acids. The assay was immunoSEQ multiplex PCR, and TCRdb's table has in-frame clones only and misses some. The sample includes around 60,000 clones, nearly 90% seen only once; the top ten take 2.5%. Sequenced here: peripheral blood, sampled in the first trimester of pregnancy. This chain connects TRBV20-1 to TRBJ1-1; 8 nucleotides agree with TRBD1. The origin of this receptor is a female donor with multiple sclerosis, enrolled in a pregnancy study. In DNA form, the CDR3 reads TGCAGTGCGAGGACAGGGACTGAAGCTTTCTTT. Protein product: CSARTGTEAFF.